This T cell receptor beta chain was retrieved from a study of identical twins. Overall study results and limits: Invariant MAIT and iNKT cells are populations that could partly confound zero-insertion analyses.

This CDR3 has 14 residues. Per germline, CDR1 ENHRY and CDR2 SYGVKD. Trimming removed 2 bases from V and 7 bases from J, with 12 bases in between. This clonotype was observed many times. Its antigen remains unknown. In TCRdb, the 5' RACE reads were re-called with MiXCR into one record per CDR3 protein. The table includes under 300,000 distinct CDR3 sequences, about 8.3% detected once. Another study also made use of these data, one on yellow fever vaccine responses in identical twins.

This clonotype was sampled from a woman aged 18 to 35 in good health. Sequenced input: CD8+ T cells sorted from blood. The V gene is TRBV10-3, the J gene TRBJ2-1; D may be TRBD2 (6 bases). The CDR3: CAISEKRGGNEQFF. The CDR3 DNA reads TGTGCCATCAGTGAGAAAAGGGGAGGTAATGAGCAGTTCTTC.